The clone carrying this T cell receptor (beta chain) was counted many times. This entry belongs to a study of molecular identifiers for immune sequencing clone quantification. At the level of the study: For replicates, RNA isolated from 20,000 or 100,000 naive CD8 cells was divided into five portions, of which four were sequenced.

Naive CD8 T cells underwent sorting with the CD8+CD4-CCR7+CD45RA+ definition. One entry per CDR3 protein, called by TCRdb with MiXCR from the PCR reads. The table includes about 510,000 distinct CDR3 sequences, roughly 24% detected once. Germline CDR1 and CDR2: KGHSH and LQKENI. CDR3 length: 14 amino acids. Trimming left V 3 bases short and J 8 bases short, with 11 bases between. The TCR was taken from a human donor in good health. Some libraries in this study had Jurkat cell RNA spiked in. Source material: naive CD8+ T cells from blood, with Jurkat cell RNA spiked in. The subset was: FACS-sorted CD8+CD4-CCR7+CD45RA+ naive T cells. This chain uses TRBV18 with TRBJ1-6; no clear D. In DNA form, the CDR3 reads TGTGCCAGCTCACCTTTCCCGGTCGATTCACCCCTCCACTTT. Encoded protein: CASSPFPVDSPLHF.